The 15 T cell receptor beta chains below were found in one sample sequenced in a study of CD8+ T cells in alopecia areata. Sequencing templates came from extracted RNA that was reverse transcribed into cDNA. Only in-frame clones appear in the TCRdb table, and some are missing; sequencing was by immunoSEQ multiplex PCR. The sample records 100,000 to 150,000 clones, around 49% being singletons. This specimen was CD8+ T cells sorted from blood, taken at week 0. The receptor source for this set is a human donor with alopecia areata.

The CDR3 region is CASSRGQDYQETQYF. The CDR3 DNA reads TGTGCCAGCAGCCGTGGCCAGGACTACCAAGAGACCCAGTACTTC. The chain joins TRBV13 to TRBJ2-5, with D possibly TRBD2 on 5 matching bases. This CDR3 has 15 residues. Trimming shortened V by 5 bases and J by 0 bases, and 13 bases separated the two germline ends. Germline V gives CDR1 PRHDT, CDR2 FYEKMQ (reference sequence).

The gene calls are TRBV27 and TRBJ2-5; 9 nucleotides line up with TRBD1. The CDR3 length is 17 residues. The junction had 12 bases not matched to a gene; V was cut back by 6 bases and J by 1 base. The germline gives CDR1 MNHEY, CDR2 SMNVEV (reference sequence). CDR3 sequence reads: CASRMTPGTGTQETQYF. The CDR3 DNA reads as TGTGCCAGCAGAATGACCCCCGGGACAGGGACCCAAGAGACCCAGTACTTC.

The V gene is TRBV29-1, the J gene TRBJ2-1; 9 bases map to TRBD1. Germline CDR1 reads SQVTM; CDR2 reads ANQGSEA. The CDR3 extends over 13 amino acids. The V segment lost 7 bases and the J segment 6 bases; nucleotides outside the gene matches: 7. The CDR3 reads CSGFPDRGNEQFF. The CDR3 DNA is TGCAGCGGCTTCCCGGACAGGGGCAATGAGCAGTTCTTC.

The rearrangement links TRBV15 to TRBJ2-1; 13 bases align to TRBD2. V trimming: 8 bases; J trimming: 3 bases; junction bases outside the gene matches: 1. Germline V gene sequence: CDR1 LNHNV, CDR2 YYDKDF (reference sequence). The CDR3 is 14 residues long. The CDR3 is CATRTSGGYNEQFF. The CDR3 region has the DNA TGTGCCACCCGGACTAGCGGGGGCTACAATGAGCAGTTCTTC.

This CDR3 reads CASSRLTGVISGANVLTF. CDR3 nucleotide sequence: TGCGCCAGCAGCCGCCTAACCGGGGTCATCTCTGGGGCCAACGTCCTGACTTTC. V usage is TRBV4-3 and J usage is TRBJ2-6; possibly TRBD2 for D (5 bases). V gave up 4 bases and J gave up 0 bases, with 16 bases separating them. CDR3 length equals 18 residues. Germline CDR1 and CDR2: LGHNA and YSLEER.

The chain carries TRBV15 and TRBJ2-5, with a possible D match to TRBD2 (5 bases). Germline V gene lookup returns CDR1 LNHNV and CDR2 YYDKDF (reference sequence). This CDR3 is built from 12 residues. V was shortened by 8 bases and J by 0 bases, with 7 bases between the two germline ends. In DNA form, the CDR3 reads TGTGCCACCTCGGGGTACCAAGAGACCCAGTACTTC. As protein: CATSGYQETQYF.

This clone was observed at least ten times. The chain links TRBV4-1 to TRBJ2-7; 9 nucleotides align to TRBD1. With 3 bases clipped from V and 5 bases from J, the junction kept 11 bases outside the gene matches. This CDR3 is 16 amino acids long. Per the germline V gene, CDR1 is MGHRA and CDR2 is YSYEKL. The chain's CDR3 is CASSQEPGQGGNEQYF. The CDR3 nucleotides are TGCGCCAGCAGCCAGGAACCGGGACAGGGAGGGAACGAGCAGTACTTC.

The genes are TRBV30 and TRBJ2-2; D is unresolved. The CDR3 runs to 13 residues. Trimming took 1 base from V and 3 from J, leaving 6 bases between them. The germline V gene encodes CDR1 GTSNPN and CDR2 SVGIG (reference sequence). The CDR3 region is CAWSGPYTGELFF. The CDR3 DNA follows: TGTGCCTGGAGTGGCCCATACACCGGGGAGCTGTTTTTT. The whole variable domain, remainder taken from reference TRBV30 and TRBJ2-2, is SQTIHQWPATLVQPVGSPLSLECTVEGTSNPNLYWYRQAAGRGLQLLFYSVGIGQISSEVPQNLSASRPQDRQFILSSKKLLLSDSGFYLCAWSGPYTGELFFGEGSRLTVL.

This clone was counted a few times. The DNA of the CDR3 is TGTGCCAGCAGCGTAGGTCTGAGGGCCAGCACAGATACGCAGTATTTT. This gives the protein CASSVGLRASTDTQYF. This rearrangement joins TRBV9 to TRBJ2-3, with D tentatively TRBD2 (5 bases). The V gene's germline CDR1 is SGDLS and CDR2 YYNGEE. V lost 0 bases and J 0 bases, leaving 11 bases between the germline ends. CDR3 length equals 16 residues. The full variable domain, its missing parts supplied by reference TRBV9 and TRBJ2-3, is DSGVTQTPKHLITATGQRVTLRCSPRSGDLSVYWYQQSLDQGLQFLIQYYNGEERAKGNILERFSAQQFPDLHSELNLSSLELGDSALYFCASSVGLRASTDTQYFGPGTRLTVL.

This chain links TRBV9 with TRBJ1-2; 10 bases align to TRBD1. CDR3 size: 14 residues. V was pared by 0 bases and J by 6 bases, with 2 bases of the junction left unmatched. Looked up from germline, CDR1 is SGDLS and CDR2 is YYNGEE. CDR3 residues: CASSVAGTGDGYTF. Here the CDR3 DNA reads TGTGCCAGCAGCGTAGCCGGGACAGGGGATGGCTACACCTTC.

Only a few counts were recorded for this clone. This chain uses TRBV7-9 with TRBJ2-7; no definite D call. The CDR3 runs to 12 residues. Germline V gives CDR1 SEHNR, CDR2 FQNEAQ (reference sequence). V lost 0 bases and J lost 4, with 4 bases in between. This chain's CDR3 is CASSLARYEQYF. In DNA, the CDR3 is TGTGCCAGCAGCTTAGCGCGGTACGAGCAGTACTTC.

This clone was detected a few times. This rearrangement joins TRBV6-5 to TRBJ2-5; perhaps TRBD1 as D (6 bases). The CDR3 is made up of 15 amino acids. The germline V gene has CDR1 MNHEY and CDR2 SVGAGI. The ends were cut back, 2 bases at V and 0 bases at J, with 10 bases in the middle. The DNA of the CDR3 is TGTGCCAGCAGTTACGACTCAGGGGACCAAGAGACCCAGTACTTC. Its translation: CASSYDSGDQETQYF.

The chain carries TRBV6-5 and TRBJ2-7; maybe TRBD1 (5 bases). Trimming removed 6 bases at V and 2 bases at J, with 11 bases between. From germline, CDR1 is MNHEY and CDR2 SVGAGI. The CDR3 contains 13 residues. CDR3 nucleotides: TGTGCCAGCAGCGACAGAGGACCCTACGAGCAGTACTTC. This codes for CASSDRGPYEQYF.

This clone was counted between two and nine times. The V call is TRBV29-1, the J call TRBJ2-7; D gene unclear. With 2 bases removed from V and 1 base from J, the gap between germline ends came to 9 bases. The CDR3 is made up of 13 amino acids. CDR1 is SQVTM and CDR2 is ANQGSEA in the germline V gene. The CDR3 is CSVEYDFSYEQYF. The CDR3 coding sequence is TGCAGCGTTGAATACGACTTTTCCTACGAGCAGTACTTC.

V and J are TRBV10-3 and TRBJ2-4; D is perhaps TRBD1 (6 bases). Between the trimmed V and J ends, which lost 9 bases and 5 bases, there was a span of 11 bases. Germline CDR1 ENHRY, CDR2 SYGVKD. The CDR3 is 12 amino acids. As DNA, the CDR3 is TGTGCCATTCGGACAGATGAAAACATTCAGTACTTC. Amino acids: CAIRTDENIQYF.